These 3 T cell receptor beta chains were all obtained from the same sample, sequenced in a study of shared clonotypes between healthy human individuals. The table came from immunoSEQ multiplex PCR; TCRdb's copy has only in-frame clones and leaves some out. The table has hundreds of thousands of clones, more than 70% seen once. The sample comprised PBMCs. The origin of the receptors is a woman between 40 and 50 years old in good health. Some clones in this sample may be carry-over from other donors' samples.

The chain is built from TRBV5-1 and TRBJ1-4; TRBD1 matches 10 bases. There are 15 residues in the CDR3. After removal of 4 bases from V and 4 bases from J, the junction contained 4 bases not matched to a gene. Germline CDR1 reads SGHRS; CDR2 reads YFSETQ. The CDR3 nucleotides are TGCGCCAGCAGCGTTGGGACAGGGGTTAATGAAAAACTGTTTTTT. Translating gives CASSVGTGVNEKLFF.

To note about this clone: A single base is all that separates this from a far larger clone, so a read error is likely. This sample also contains other DNA sequences that code for the same CDR3. V usage is TRBV30 and J usage is TRBJ1-1; 8 nucleotides line up with TRBD1. From germline, CDR1 is GTSNPN and CDR2 SVGIG (reference sequence). This CDR3 has 13 residues. The CDR3 bases are TGTGCCTGGGAAGGGAAGAGGACAGGGAAAGCTTCATTT. As protein: CAWEGKRTGKASF.

V gene TRBV7-9 combines with J gene TRBJ2-7, with D unresolved. Germline V gives CDR1 SEHNR, CDR2 FQNEAQ (reference sequence). V was pared by 3 bases and J by 7 bases, with 19 bases between. This CDR3 spans 15 amino acids. CDR3 residues: CASSLGMVSLREQYF. DNA of the CDR3: TGTGCCAGCAGCTTGGGTATGGTGAGCCTACGAGAGCAGTACTTC.